Given below is one T cell receptor (beta chain) in context. Repertoires were generated with immunoSEQ multiplex PCR, while TCRdb's copy carries only in-frame clones and drops some. The table shows about 180,000 clones, with 80% to 90% occurring only once. Participant age was roughly 18 to 90 years, and participants resided in 20 to 30 US areas. Allocation to cohorts depended on clinical history reported by the participants. This sample was taken from a study of blood T cell repertoires in COVID-19. Turning to the study itself: The cDNA or gDNA used as material had been derived from T cells, B-cell-depleted T cells, or PBMCs.

V was shortened by 5 bases and J by 1 base, with 15 bases between the two germline ends. CDR3 length: 16 residues. Germline assignment: CDR1 LGHDT and CDR2 YNNKEL (reference sequence). The sequencing input was PBMCs or T cells enriched from blood (not recorded which). The TCR sequence derives from a man aged 45-65 years who had recovered from COVID-19. The chain combines TRBV3-1 (or the pseudogene TRBV3-2) with TRBJ1-5; a possible D gene is TRBD1 (6 bases). In DNA, the CDR3 is TGTGCCAGCAGCTTGGGGCAGGGGTCGAGCAATCAGCCCCAGCATTTT. This codes for CASSLGQGSSNQPQHF.